The clone carrying this T cell receptor beta chain showed up many times. Its antigen is as yet unknown. For TCR beta, libraries came from iRepertoire HTBI primers and Arm-PCR of CDR3 regions. TCRdb fed the multiplex PCR reads into MiXCR, producing one record per CDR3 protein. The sample has over 350,000 distinct CDR3 sequences, 15% seen once. This entry is derived from a study of regulatory T cells in long-lasting Graves disease. Study details: Newly diagnosed Graves' patients had under 3 months of antithyroid drugs. Whole-study findings and limits: Persistent Graves' patients showed less TCR diversity than newly diagnosed ones. Persistent disease samples used TRBV28, TRBJ1-2 and TRBJ2-5 preferentially.

Time point reported: newly diagnosed GD, antithyroid drugs for less than 3 months. From RNA extracted from PBMCs, the TCR library was made. Germline lookup yields CDR1 SGHVS and CDR2 FNYEAQ. This CDR3 contains 14 residues. Trimming removed 1 base from V and 7 bases from J, with 12 bases in between. These sequences were also reported in another study, on T cells in Graves' hyperthyroidism and ophthalmopathy. That paper adds: Each patient was aged 18 to 65 and had newly diagnosed hyperthyroidism of under 2 months' duration.

The sequencing here drew on peripheral blood mononuclear cells (PBMCs), taken at new diagnosis, from a patient treated with antithyroid drugs. The TCR comes from a woman in her thirties or forties with Graves disease. V and J are TRBV7-6 and TRBJ2-3; TRBD1 or TRBD2 may be the D gene (5 bases each). This CDR3 is CASSLEGPRNTQYF. The CDR3, as DNA: TGTGCCAGCAGCTTAGAGGGACCGAGGAATACGCAGTATTTT.